Listed below are T cell receptor beta chains from one sample, sequenced in a study of shared clonotypes between healthy human individuals. Clones were sequenced by immunoSEQ multiplex PCR, and TCRdb holds only the in-frame ones, with some missing. The sample includes about 1 million clones, roughly 70% seen only once; the top ten take roughly 1.5%. The sample consisted of memory CD4+ T cells sorted from blood. Receptors originate from a man in his late teens or twenties in good health. CDR3s include the opening cysteine and the closing phenylalanine or tryptophan. D genes are given only for firm matches. The size field is filled for only some rows; it gives once, few, many or a size class.

TRBV10-3,TRBD1,NA,TRBJ1-2,TGTGCCATCAGTGGGCGGACAGGAGACTATGGCTACACCTTC,CAISGRTGDYGYTF
TRBV6-6,TRBD1,NA,TRBJ2-4,TGTGCCAGCAAAGGGACAGCCTTAAACATTCAGTACTTC,CASKGTALNIQYF
TRBV6-5,TRBD1,once,TRBJ2-7,TGTGCCAGCAGTAATCGACAGGGCTTTACCTACGAGCAGTACTTC,CASSNRQGFTYEQYF
TRBV6-1,TRBD1,NA,TRBJ1-2,TGTGCCAGCAGTCGACAGGGCGAGGGCTATGGCTACACCTTC,CASSRQGEGYGYTF
TRBV10-3,TRBD2,once,TRBJ2-1,TGTGCCATCAGTGGTCTAGCGGGTGTCAACAATGAGCAGTTCTTC,CAISGLAGVNNEQFF
TRBV11-2,TRBD1,few,TRBJ2-7,TGTGCCAGCAGCTTTGGATCGACAGGGAGTAGTCACGAGCAGTACTTC,CASSFGSTGSSHEQYF
TRBV2,NA,NA,TRBJ2-5,TGTGCCAGCAGTGCCGGGGGGCGCGAGACCCAGTACTTC,CASSAGGRETQYF
TRBV2,NA,NA,TRBJ1-5,TGTGCCAGCAGTGATGACGCGGGGGGCATAGGCAATCAGCCCCAGCATTTT,CASSDDAGGIGNQPQHF
TRBV5-6,NA,NA,TRBJ1-5,TGTGCCAGCAGCTTGGGTGGGGGCGTAAGCAATCAGCCCCAGCATTTT,CASSLGGGVSNQPQHF
TRBV2,NA,NA,TRBJ2-1,TGTGCCAGCATTCCACCCGGGACAGCCGGGAGTGAGCAGTTCTTC,CASIPPGTAGSEQFF
TRBV6-6,NA,few,TRBJ1-3,TGTGCCAGCAGTTCTGACAGGAGCTCTGGAAACACCATATATTTT,CASSSDRSSGNTIYF
TRBV7-9,TRBD1,NA,TRBJ1-6,TGTGCCAGCAGCGCTCGGACAGGGGGCAATTCACCCCTCCACTTT,CASSARTGGNSPLHF
TRBV7-9,NA,NA,TRBJ2-3,TGTGCCAGCAGCTGGGGGCAGGGGCCCACAGATACGCAGTATTTT,CASSWGQGPTDTQYF
TRBV2,NA,many,TRBJ1-2,TGTGCCAGCACCCAAGCGGTTGGTAACTATGGCTACACCTTC,CASTQAVGNYGYTF
TRBV10-3,TRBD1,few,TRBJ1-1,TGTGCCACAGGGACAGGGACGAACACTGAAGCTTTCTTT,CATGTGTNTEAFF
TRBV6-1,NA,few,TRBJ2-1,TGTGCCAGCAGTGCCGTGCTCAATGAGCAGTTCTTC,CASSAVLNEQFF
TRBV30,NA,NA,TRBJ1-3,TGTGCCTGGACCTCCGGGCAGGCGAAATACTCTGGAAACACCATATATTTT,CAWTSGQAKYSGNTIYF
TRBV20-1,NA,NA,TRBJ2-7,TGCAGTGCGCACGGGGTCACCGAGCAGTACTTC,CSAHGVTEQYF
TRBV2,TRBD1,NA,TRBJ1-3,TGTGCCAGCAGTGAAGGCCAGGGGGGGGACACCATATATTTT,CASSEGQGGDTIYF
TRBV19,TRBD2,once,TRBJ2-2,TGTGCCAGTAGTGGACTAGCGGGGGGGCCACGCACCGGGGAGCTGTTTTTT,CASSGLAGGPRTGELFF
TRBV5-1,NA,NA,TRBJ2-5,TGCGCCAGCAGCAAACAGGGTCCAGAGACCCAGTACTTC,CASSKQGPETQYF
TRBV5-4,TRBD2,NA,TRBJ2-7,TGTGCCAGCAGCTTGGGGACTAGCTACTCCTACGAGCAGTACTTC,CASSLGTSYSYEQYF
TRBV10-1,NA,NA,TRBJ2-3,TGCGCCAGCAGTGAGTCTAGACTAGGCAAGACAGATACGCAGTATTTT,CASSESRLGKTDTQYF